This TCR beta chain was retrieved from a study of blood T cell repertoires in COVID-19. Looking at the study overall: Italy, Spain and the United States were the sources of the convalescent and acute COVID-19 samples.

This CDR3 has 15 amino acids. Per germline, CDR1 LGHNT and CDR2 FRNRAP. The J segment lost 2 bases and the V segment lost 5 bases, leaving 6 bases of the junction unmatched. The table came from immunoSEQ multiplex PCR; TCRdb's copy has only in-frame clones and leaves some out. Here the sample spans around 370,000 clones, approximately 90% being singletons. Sequenced: PBMCs or T cells enriched from blood (not recorded which). V usage is TRBV12-5 and J usage is TRBJ2-5, with 9 positions matching TRBD1. This TCR came from a young woman who had recovered from COVID-19. The CDR3 region is CASGDAGQGQETQYF. Here the CDR3 DNA reads TGTGCTAGTGGTGACGCGGGACAGGGACAAGAGACCCAGTACTTC.